The rows below give T cell receptor beta chains drawn from one sample of a study of blood T cell repertoires in COVID-19. Method: immunoSEQ multiplex PCR; TCRdb's copy keeps in-frame clones and lacks some. The data show approximately 250,000 clones, with roughly 86% seen just once and more than 4.5% held by the top ten. What was sequenced was peripheral blood. These TCRs come from a woman in her sixties or seventies with COVID-19, enrolled during active disease. Both conserved end residues are part of each CDR3. D genes are given only for firm matches. A clone size is listed for some rows: how often the clone was seen (once, few, many), or a class if it is expanded.

j_call: TRBJ1-3; v_call: TRBV7-2; d_call: .; clone_size: .; cdr3_aa: CASSLRPGRSGNTIYF; cdr3_nt: TGTGCCAGCAGCTTAAGGCCAGGCCGATCTGGAAACACCATATATTTT
j_call: TRBJ2-1; v_call: TRBV24-1; d_call: .; clone_size: .; cdr3_aa: CATRTGQNNEQFF; cdr3_nt: TGTGCCACCCGCACCGGACAGAACAATGAGCAGTTCTTC
j_call: TRBJ1-3; v_call: TRBV7-2; d_call: .; clone_size: .; cdr3_aa: CASSLRHSDTIYF; cdr3_nt: TGTGCCAGCAGCTTAAGACATTCGGACACCATATATTTT
j_call: TRBJ2-5; v_call: TRBV29-1; d_call: .; clone_size: .; cdr3_aa: CSVNGLQETQYF; cdr3_nt: TGCAGCGTGAATGGGCTGCAAGAGACCCAGTACTTC
j_call: TRBJ1-1; v_call: TRBV7-3; d_call: .; clone_size: .; cdr3_aa: CASSRTWNTEAFF; cdr3_nt: TGTGCCAGCAGCAGGACTTGGAACACTGAAGCTTTCTTT
j_call: TRBJ2-2; v_call: TRBV12-5; d_call: .; clone_size: .; cdr3_aa: CASGLGAGNTGELFF; cdr3_nt: TGTGCTAGTGGGTTAGGCGCGGGTAACACCGGGGAGCTGTTTTTT
j_call: TRBJ1-2; v_call: TRBV19; d_call: TRBD1; clone_size: .; cdr3_aa: CASSMDRNYGYTF; cdr3_nt: TGTGCCAGTAGTATGGACAGGAACTATGGCTACACCTTC
j_call: TRBJ2-1; v_call: TRBV3-1/TRBV3-2; d_call: .; clone_size: .; cdr3_aa: CASSQVDSNEQFF; cdr3_nt: TGTGCCAGCAGCCAAGTGGACTCAAATGAGCAGTTCTTC
j_call: TRBJ2-2; v_call: TRBV10-1; d_call: .; clone_size: .; cdr3_aa: CASSSTGSGELFF; cdr3_nt: TGCGCCAGCAGTAGCACAGGATCCGGGGAGCTGTTTTTT
j_call: TRBJ1-2; v_call: TRBV28; d_call: .; clone_size: .; cdr3_aa: CASSLLQARVEGYTF; cdr3_nt: TGTGCCAGCAGTTTATTACAGGCCCGCGTGGAGGGCTACACCTTC
j_call: TRBJ1-1; v_call: TRBV19; d_call: .; clone_size: .; cdr3_aa: CASSLQETGNTEAFF; cdr3_nt: TGTGCCAGTAGTTTACAGGAAACCGGGAACACTGAAGCTTTCTTT
j_call: TRBJ1-5; v_call: TRBV30; d_call: .; clone_size: .; cdr3_aa: CAWTGRGDQPQHF; cdr3_nt: TGTGCCTGGACTGGGAGGGGGGATCAGCCCCAGCATTTT
j_call: TRBJ2-7; v_call: TRBV12-3/TRBV12-4; d_call: .; clone_size: .; cdr3_aa: CASSLRRGHEQYF; cdr3_nt: TGTGCCAGCAGTTTACGTAGGGGCCACGAGCAGTACTTC
j_call: TRBJ1-4; v_call: TRBV7-6; d_call: TRBD1; clone_size: .; cdr3_aa: CASSPRGGTVATNEKLFF; cdr3_nt: TGTGCCAGCAGCCCCCGCGGTGGGACAGTTGCAACTAATGAAAAACTGTTTTTT
j_call: TRBJ1-2; v_call: TRBV10-3; d_call: .; clone_size: .; cdr3_aa: CAIRDTGDYGYTF; cdr3_nt: TGTGCCATCAGGGACACGGGGGACTATGGCTACACCTTC
j_call: TRBJ2-7; v_call: TRBV19; d_call: TRBD2; clone_size: .; cdr3_aa: CASSITSGTYEQYF; cdr3_nt: TGTGCCAGTAGTATAACTAGCGGTACCTACGAGCAGTACTTC
j_call: TRBJ2-2; v_call: TRBV11-3; d_call: .; clone_size: .; cdr3_aa: CASSLTGGQTGELFF; cdr3_nt: TGTGCCAGCAGCTTAACAGGAGGGCAGACTGGGGAGCTGTTTTTT
j_call: TRBJ2-1; v_call: TRBV24-1; d_call: TRBD1; clone_size: once; cdr3_aa: CATSTPTGGRGSYNEQFF; cdr3_nt: TGTGCCACCAGTACTCCCACAGGGGGTAGGGGCTCCTACAATGAGCAGTTCTTC
j_call: TRBJ1-1; v_call: TRBV11-2; d_call: .; clone_size: .; cdr3_aa: CASSFAQTGGSMNTEAFF; cdr3_nt: TGTGCCAGCAGCTTCGCCCAGACGGGGGGCAGTATGAACACTGAAGCTTTCTTT
j_call: TRBJ2-7; v_call: TRBV6-6; d_call: TRBD2; clone_size: .; cdr3_aa: CASTRLAGGYEQYF; cdr3_nt: TGTGCCAGCACCCGACTAGCGGGAGGTTACGAGCAGTACTTC
j_call: TRBJ2-7; v_call: TRBV6-1; d_call: .; clone_size: .; cdr3_aa: CASSENVASVRLEQYF; cdr3_nt: TGTGCCAGCAGTGAAAATGTGGCTAGCGTACGGCTCGAGCAGTACTTC
j_call: TRBJ2-3; v_call: TRBV4-2; d_call: TRBD2; clone_size: few; cdr3_aa: CASRLSSGSIPDTQYF; cdr3_nt: TGTGCCAGCCGTCTTTCTAGCGGGAGCATCCCAGATACGCAGTATTTT
j_call: TRBJ2-7; v_call: TRBV7-2; d_call: .; clone_size: .; cdr3_aa: CASSLGSLGGSYEQYF; cdr3_nt: TGTGCCAGCAGCTTAGGCAGCCTAGGCGGCTCCTACGAGCAGTACTTC
j_call: TRBJ2-5; v_call: TRBV7-9; d_call: .; clone_size: .; cdr3_aa: CASSGRQPQEDGETQYF; cdr3_nt: TGTGCCAGCAGCGGAAGACAGCCCCAAGAGGATGGGGAGACCCAGTACTTC
j_call: TRBJ2-1; v_call: TRBV6-5; d_call: TRBD2; clone_size: .; cdr3_aa: CASSYSRLAGNNEQFF; cdr3_nt: TGTGCCAGCAGTTACTCGCGGCTAGCGGGGAACAATGAGCAGTTCTTC
j_call: TRBJ1-1; v_call: TRBV5-4; d_call: TRBD1; clone_size: .; cdr3_aa: CASSLRQGRTFF; cdr3_nt: TGTGCCAGCAGCCTGAGACAGGGCAGGACTTTCTTT
j_call: TRBJ1-2; v_call: TRBV5-5; d_call: .; clone_size: few; cdr3_aa: CASSPGGGLDYGYTF; cdr3_nt: TGTGCCAGCAGCCCTGGAGGAGGGCTCGACTATGGCTACACCTTC